The entry that follows covers one T cell receptor (beta chain) sequence. Its antigen remains undetermined. Per-nucleotide qualities are absent, and no much larger clonotype sits a single base away. The sample originates from a study of shared clonotypes between healthy human individuals (dated by TCRdb to the early 2020s). Study-wide context: The cohort comprised a couple of women and three men aged 18 to 49 years. The study deeply sequenced blood TCR repertoires of five healthy adults to estimate repertoire size and the extent of clonotype sharing between individuals. Different laboratories and diverse techniques were used to prepare libraries and sequence TCR repertoires, to increase sequencing depth and limit assay-specific biases. Between about 0.85 and 10 billion PBMCs per donor were obtained by leukapheresis.

Healthy HIV-negative adults with no recently reported acute infections or vaccinations were included as donors. All donors were Caucasian adults living in Nashville, Tennessee, USA. In the unsorted samples, roughly 90 million PBMCs were counted, and genomic DNA was extracted using the QIAamp DNA Blood Mini kit. After blood collection by leukapheresis, PBMCs were isolated using Ficoll-Histopaque density gradient centrifugation and then cryopreserved in the vapor phase of liquid nitrogen. For CDR1 and CDR2, the germline V gene lists SGHTA and FQGNSA. Including cysteine and phenylalanine, the CDR3 has 14 amino acids. Only CDR3 DNA is held: 42 bases, read in frame from base 1. Cut back by 5 bases and 4 bases, the V and J ends lie 14 bases apart. Broader findings and caveats from the paper: Pairwise subsampling indicated that sequencing depth was expected to affect the degree of clonotype sharing among donors. Sampling was restricted to blood, and TCR repertoires in tissue are likely to differ from TCR repertoires in blood. The genetic and exposure-history diversity represented was limited by the small number of donors.

TCR CDR3 regions were amplified from genomic DNA by multiplex PCR using the deep immunoSEQ assay. Extracted genomic DNA from each cell subset was spread evenly across all wells of several immunoSEQ 96-well plates, with each plate serving as a replicate. For unsorted PBMC, around 0.3 ug genomic DNA, equal to 30,000 or so T cell genomes, was loaded into each replicate PCR. Ten immunoSEQ deep assay plates were used to sequence unsorted PBMC genomic DNA. Purified libraries were quantified with a Qubit 3.0 fluorometer, sized on a Bioanalyzer 2100, and re-quantified with the KAPA Library Quantification kit. Every immunoSEQ 96-well plate was sequenced on a dedicated single-read 150-cycle Illumina NextSeq 550 flow cell. Per the original workflow: The immunoSEQ output contained only junctional sequences without quality scores, so filtering could not match that applied to full-length reads. Sequences were annotated with PyIR, a Python wrapper for IgBLAST v1.9, using IMGT germline references to assign V/J genes and CDR3. Reads were removed for weak V/J assignments (E-value above 1e-6), missing CDR3, stop codons, out-of-frame junctions, or ambiguous translated residues. V3J clonotypes were defined by identical inferred V gene, J gene, and CDR3 amino acid sequence. Percentage overlap between repertoires was computed as shared unique clonotypes divided by the size of the smaller repertoire. Richness of each repertoire was evaluated using RTK rarefaction, the Chao1 estimator, and Recon v2.1 estimates of unobserved clonotypes. Sourced from immuneACCESS, this table was stored by TCRdb with only in-frame sequences that have V and J called. A share of the clones is absent; for the studies checked, an unresolved V gene accounts for under half, and the remainder has no known explanation. V, J and clone size are taken as reported in that table, and D and trimming were inferred from the DNA itself. The sample table lists about 480,000 clones, more than 65% of them with a count of one. Of the sample, over 10% falls within the top ten clones.

The sequence was obtained from a woman between 40 and 55 years old in good health. Some clones in this sample may be carry-over from other donors' samples. The material sequenced was PBMCs. The sequence links TRBV7-2 to TRBJ1-2, with TRBD1 perhaps the D gene, on 6 matching bases. The DNA sequence is TGTGCCAGCAGCCAACAGGGATTGGTCTATGGCTACACCTTC. It specifies CASSQQGLVYGYTF.